This T cell receptor beta chain stems from a study of lymphopenia after photon versus proton radiotherapy (dated by TCRdb to 2018 to 2020). With regard to the full study: The immunological effects of photon versus proton radiation therapy were compared in patients with gastrointestinal tumors who developed high-grade lymphopenia. The 15 to 20 patients in the cohort had gastrointestinal tumors, were treated with either photon or proton therapy, and subsequently developed lymphopenia. The goal of the study was to describe how the two radiation modalities differ in their effects on the immune system.

The protocol used for the library was the immunoSEQ multiplex PCR assay. Deep sequencing of rearranged TCR beta loci, alongside multiparametric flow cytometry, was used to profile T cell repertoires. What TCRdb holds here is the immuneACCESS table cut down to in-frame rearrangements. Part of the clones is not present; checked against another copy, under half of the missing clones reflect an unresolved V gene, and the others are unexplained. The sample table contains approximately 150,000 clones; only one count was recorded for 88% of them. The top ten clonotypes cover around 4.7% of the sample. Findings and caveats that apply to the study as a whole: Proton-treated patients stayed relatively stable during treatment, while photon-treated patients lost naive T cells and TCR diversity and gained effector/memory populations. Among patients across the cohort who died, overall survival time showed an inverse correlation with a larger post-nadir drop in TCR diversity. The survival association was examined only in patients who died, and the authors described better survival with proton therapy as a possibility, not as a demonstrated result. After the lymphocyte count nadir, photon-treated repertoires showed oligoclonal expansion, especially of CD8+ Temra cells, which drove the drop in diversity.

A note on this clone: Its specific antigen is unknown. No qualities accompany the bases; no much larger clone lies one base away.

The germline V gene (reference sequence) supplies CDR1 SGHNT and CDR2 YYREEE. The V and J ends are trimmed by 0 bases and 4 bases, leaving 16 bases between them. The cysteine opens and the phenylalanine closes a CDR3 of 16 amino acids. Only CDR3 DNA remains: 48 bases, in frame from the first base. This TCR came from a man aged 45-65 years with gastric cancer. In this chain, TRBV5-4 is recombined with TRBJ2-5; the D assignment is uncertain and may be TRBD1 or TRBD2, with 5 bases supporting each. The sequenced sample was peripheral blood, obtained from a patient treated with photon-based radiotherapy. The CDR3 protein sequence reads: CASSLGGGGEAETQYF. The sequence in DNA is TGTGCCAGCAGCTTGGGAGGTGGGGGTGAAGCAGAGACCCAGTACTTC.